Listed below are T cell receptor beta chains from one sample, sequenced in a study of patients and donors after allogeneic stem cell transplantation. In TCRdb, the RT-PCR reads were re-called with MiXCR into one record per CDR3 protein. Among about 87,000 distinct CDR3 sequences listed, 5% were seen once. The sample was blood, either unsorted or a sorted T cell fraction (not recorded which). The receptors were sampled from a human donor who was either an allogeneic HSCT recipient or a stem cell or donor lymphocyte infusion donor (not recorded which). It is not recorded whose cells these are; they may come from a transplant donor. CDR3s include the opening cysteine and the closing phenylalanine or tryptophan. A D gene is named only where the DNA matches it firmly. The size of a clone is reported for some rows only, either as once, few or many, or as a class for expanded clones.

D gene,V gene,CDR3 length,clone size,J gene,CDR3 DNA,CDR3 protein
-,TRBV20-1,15,few,TRBJ2-6,TGCAGTGCCAGGGCGGGGGCGTATGGGGCCAACGTCCTGACTTTC,CSARAGAYGANVLTF
-,TRBV5-1,13,many,TRBJ1-2,TGCGCCAGCAGACAGGACGAGAGCTATGGCTACACCTTC,CASRQDESYGYTF
TRBD2,TRBV7-3,16,-,TRBJ2-2,TGTGCCAGCAGCTTGTCTAGCGGGGGGTACACCGGGGAGCTGTTTTTT,CASSLSSGGYTGELFF
TRBD2,TRBV7-9,15,many,TRBJ2-3,TGTGCCAGCAGCGTAGGACTAGCGGGAGCGGATACGCAGTATTTT,CASSVGLAGADTQYF
TRBD2,TRBV4-2,13,many,TRBJ2-1,TGTGCCAGCAGCCAAGAGGGAGGGCGGGTGGTGTTCTTC,CASSQEGGRVVFF
-,TRBV6-4,14,many,TRBJ2-1,TGTGCCAGCAGTGACTTCTTATCCTCCAACGAGCAGTTCTTC,CASSDFLSSNEQFF
-,TRBV18,13,many,TRBJ2-3,TGTGCCAGCTCACCGCAGCGCACAGATACGCAGTATTTT,CASSPQRTDTQYF
TRBD2,TRBV4-1,15,many,TRBJ2-7,TGCGCCAGCAGCCAAGAGACTAGCGGGAGGGTAAAGCAGTACTTC,CASSQETSGRVKQYF
-,TRBV7-8,13,-,TRBJ2-1,TGTGCCAGCAGCTCCTTCGACGATCATGAGCAGTTCTTC,CASSSFDDHEQFF
-,TRBV28,15,many,TRBJ1-2,TGTGCCAGCAGACCAGGAGGGGGGCGGACTAGCGGCTACACCTTC,CASRPGGGRTSGYTF
TRBD1,TRBV14,13,many,TRBJ1-1,TGTGCCAGCAGCCTTGTCCAGGGGGCTGAAGCTTTCTTT,CASSLVQGAEAFF